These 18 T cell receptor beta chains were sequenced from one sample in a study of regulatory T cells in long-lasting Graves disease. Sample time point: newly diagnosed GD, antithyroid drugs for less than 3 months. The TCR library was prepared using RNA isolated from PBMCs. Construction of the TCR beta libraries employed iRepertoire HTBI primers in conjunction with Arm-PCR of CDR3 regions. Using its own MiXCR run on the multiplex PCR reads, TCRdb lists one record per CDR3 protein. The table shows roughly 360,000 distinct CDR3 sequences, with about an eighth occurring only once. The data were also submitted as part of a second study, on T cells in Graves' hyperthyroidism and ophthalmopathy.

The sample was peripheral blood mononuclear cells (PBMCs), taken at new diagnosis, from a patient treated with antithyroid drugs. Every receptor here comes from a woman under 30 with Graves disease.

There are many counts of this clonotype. For the CDR3, the DNA is TGCAGTGCTGGGGGGTTTGGTTGGAGTGATTATTATGGCTACACCTTC. Translation: CSAGGFGWSDYYGYTF. The rearrangement links TRBV20-1 to TRBJ1-2; weak D call: TRBD1 (5 bases). CDR1 is DFQATT and CDR2 is SNEGSKA in the germline V gene (reference sequence). Trimming shortened V by 5 bases and J by 5 bases, and 24 bases separated the two germline ends. This CDR3 contains 16 residues.

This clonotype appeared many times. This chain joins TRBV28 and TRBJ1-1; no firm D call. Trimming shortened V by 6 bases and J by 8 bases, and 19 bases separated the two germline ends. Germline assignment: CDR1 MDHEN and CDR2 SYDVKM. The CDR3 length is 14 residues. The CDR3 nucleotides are TGTGCCAGCAGCTCCGAAATTCATCGTCGAGAAGCTTTCTTT. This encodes CASSSEIHRREAFF.

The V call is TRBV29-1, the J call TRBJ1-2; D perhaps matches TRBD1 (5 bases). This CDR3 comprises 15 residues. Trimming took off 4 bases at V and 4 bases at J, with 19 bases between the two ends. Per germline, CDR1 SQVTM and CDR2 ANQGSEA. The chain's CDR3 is CSVAPGGSESYGYTF. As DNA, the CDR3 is TGCAGCGTTGCGCCCGGGGGGTCGGAGAGCTATGGCTACACCTTC.

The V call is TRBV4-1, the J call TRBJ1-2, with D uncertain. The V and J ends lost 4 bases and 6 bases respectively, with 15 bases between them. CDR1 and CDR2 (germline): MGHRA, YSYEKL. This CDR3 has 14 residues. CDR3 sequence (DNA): TGCGCCAGCAGCCGAGGAGGAGGATCCGATGGCTACACCTTC. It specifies CASSRGGGSDGYTF.

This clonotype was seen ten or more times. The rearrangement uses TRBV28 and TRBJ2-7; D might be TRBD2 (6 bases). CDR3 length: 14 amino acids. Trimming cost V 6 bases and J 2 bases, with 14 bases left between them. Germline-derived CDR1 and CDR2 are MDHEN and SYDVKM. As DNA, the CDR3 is TGTGCCAGCAGAGGGACTTCCGCCGCCTACGAGCAGTACTTC. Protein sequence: CASRGTSAAYEQYF.

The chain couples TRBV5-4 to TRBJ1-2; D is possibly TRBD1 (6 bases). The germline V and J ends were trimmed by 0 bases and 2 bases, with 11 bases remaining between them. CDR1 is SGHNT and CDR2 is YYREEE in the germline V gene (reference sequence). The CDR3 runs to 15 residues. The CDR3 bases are TGTGCCAGCAGCTTGGTTACAGGGACGAACTATGGCTACACCTTC. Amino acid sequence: CASSLVTGTNYGYTF.

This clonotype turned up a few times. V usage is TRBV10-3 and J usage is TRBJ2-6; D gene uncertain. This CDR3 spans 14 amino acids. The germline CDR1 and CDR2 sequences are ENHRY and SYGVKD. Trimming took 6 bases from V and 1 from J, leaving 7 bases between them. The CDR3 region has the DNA TGTGCCATCAGGGGCCATTCTGGGGCCAACGTCCTGACTTTC. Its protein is CAIRGHSGANVLTF.

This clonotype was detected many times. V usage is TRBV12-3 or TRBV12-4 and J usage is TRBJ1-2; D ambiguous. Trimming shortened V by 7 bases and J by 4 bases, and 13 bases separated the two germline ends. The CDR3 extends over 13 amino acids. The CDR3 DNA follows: TGTGCCAGCAACATTCGGGGATTCTATGGCTACACCTTC. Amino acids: CASNIRGFYGYTF.

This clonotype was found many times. CDR3 bases: TGTGCCTGGAGTGCACCGACTACAGGGACCTTTTTAGCTTTCTTT. Protein sequence: CAWSAPTTGTFLAFF. This chain joins TRBV30 and TRBJ1-1, with a tentative D call TRBD1 (6 bases). The CDR3 is 15 amino acids. V lost 1 base and J 10 bases, leaving 22 bases between the germline ends. The germline CDR1 and CDR2 sequences are GTSNPN and SVGIG (reference sequence).

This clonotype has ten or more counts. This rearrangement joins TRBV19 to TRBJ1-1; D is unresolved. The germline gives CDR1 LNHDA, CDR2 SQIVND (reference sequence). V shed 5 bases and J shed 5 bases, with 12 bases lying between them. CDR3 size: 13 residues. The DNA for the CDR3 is TGTGCCAGTAGTGGGCAGGCTCGGACTGAAGCTTTCTTT. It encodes CASSGQARTEAFF. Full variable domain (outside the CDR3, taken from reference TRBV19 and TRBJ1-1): DGGITQSPKYLFRKEGQNVTLSCEQNLNHDAMYWYRQDPGQGLRLIYYSQIVNDFQKGDIAEGYSVSREKKESFPLTVTSAQKNPTAFYLCASSGQARTEAFFGQGTRLTVV.

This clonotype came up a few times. The CDR3 region is CASSQGTGQGNYGYTF. CDR3 nucleotides: TGCGCCAGCAGCCAGGGCACGGGACAGGGGAACTATGGCTACACCTTC. The chain has TRBV4-3 and TRBJ1-2; 10 bases agree with TRBD1. With V trimmed by 3 bases and J by 2 bases, 6 bases remained unmatched. The CDR3 runs to 16 residues. Germline values: CDR1 LGHNA, CDR2 YSLEER.

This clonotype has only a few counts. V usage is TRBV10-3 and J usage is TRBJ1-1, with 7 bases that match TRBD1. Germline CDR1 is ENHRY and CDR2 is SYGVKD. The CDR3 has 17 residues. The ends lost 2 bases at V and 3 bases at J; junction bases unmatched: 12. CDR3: CAISERLTGWGHTEAFF. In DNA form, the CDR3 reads TGTGCCATCAGTGAGAGGTTGACAGGGTGGGGCCACACTGAAGCTTTCTTT.

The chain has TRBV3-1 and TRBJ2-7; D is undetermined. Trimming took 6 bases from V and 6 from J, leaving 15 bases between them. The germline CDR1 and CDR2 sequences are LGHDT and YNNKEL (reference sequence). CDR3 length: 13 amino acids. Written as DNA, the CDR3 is TGTGCCAGCAGAAACACACAGATCGGCGAGCAGTACTTC. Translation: CASRNTQIGEQYF.

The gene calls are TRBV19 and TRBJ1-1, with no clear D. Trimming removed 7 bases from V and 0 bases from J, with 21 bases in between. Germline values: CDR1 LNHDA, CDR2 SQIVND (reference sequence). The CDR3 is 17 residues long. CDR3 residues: CASTPDSRSGMNTEAFF. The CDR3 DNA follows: TGTGCCAGTACCCCGGACTCTAGAAGTGGCATGAACACTGAAGCTTTCTTT.

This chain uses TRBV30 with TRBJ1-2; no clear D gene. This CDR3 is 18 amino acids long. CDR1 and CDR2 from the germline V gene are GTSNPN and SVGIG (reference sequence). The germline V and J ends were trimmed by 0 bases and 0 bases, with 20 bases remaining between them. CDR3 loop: CAWSVLPGSRRTNYGYTF. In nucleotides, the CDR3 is TGTGCCTGGAGTGTACTCCCCGGGAGCAGACGAACTAACTATGGCTACACCTTC.

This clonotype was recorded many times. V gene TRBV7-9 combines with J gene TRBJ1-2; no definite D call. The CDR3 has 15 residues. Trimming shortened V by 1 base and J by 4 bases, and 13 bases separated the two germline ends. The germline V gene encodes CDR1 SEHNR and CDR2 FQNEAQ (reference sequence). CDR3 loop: CASSLVSAGSYGYTF. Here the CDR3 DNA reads TGTGCCAGCAGCTTAGTCAGCGCCGGGAGCTATGGCTACACCTTC. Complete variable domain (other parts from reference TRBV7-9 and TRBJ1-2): DTGVSQNPRHKITKRGQNVTFRCDPISEHNRLYWYRQTLGQGPEFLTYFQNEAQLEKSRLLSDRFSAERPKGSFSTLEIQRTEQGDSAMYLCASSLVSAGSYGYTFGSGTRLTVV.

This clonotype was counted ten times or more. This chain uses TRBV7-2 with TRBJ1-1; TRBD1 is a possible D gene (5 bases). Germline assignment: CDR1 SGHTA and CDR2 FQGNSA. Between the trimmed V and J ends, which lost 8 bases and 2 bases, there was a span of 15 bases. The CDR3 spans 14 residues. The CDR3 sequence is CASSRGNFNTEAFF. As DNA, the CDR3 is TGTGCCAGCTCTAGGGGAAATTTCAACACTGAAGCTTTCTTT.

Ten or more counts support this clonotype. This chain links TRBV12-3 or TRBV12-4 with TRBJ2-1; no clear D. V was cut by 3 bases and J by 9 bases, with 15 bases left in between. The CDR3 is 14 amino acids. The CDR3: CASSLPLNNAEQFF. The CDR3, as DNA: TGTGCCAGCAGTTTGCCCTTAAACAACGCTGAGCAGTTCTTC.